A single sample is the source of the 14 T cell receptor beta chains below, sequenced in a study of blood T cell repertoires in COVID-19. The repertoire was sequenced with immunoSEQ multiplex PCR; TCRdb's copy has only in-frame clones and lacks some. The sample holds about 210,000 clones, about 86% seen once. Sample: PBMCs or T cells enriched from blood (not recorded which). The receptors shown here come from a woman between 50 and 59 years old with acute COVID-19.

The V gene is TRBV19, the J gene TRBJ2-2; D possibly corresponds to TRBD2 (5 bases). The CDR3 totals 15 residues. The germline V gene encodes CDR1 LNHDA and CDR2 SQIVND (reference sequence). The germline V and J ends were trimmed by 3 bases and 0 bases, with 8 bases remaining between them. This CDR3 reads CASSIRGTNTGELFF. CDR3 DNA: TGTGCCAGTAGTATCCGAGGGACGAACACCGGGGAGCTGTTTTTT.

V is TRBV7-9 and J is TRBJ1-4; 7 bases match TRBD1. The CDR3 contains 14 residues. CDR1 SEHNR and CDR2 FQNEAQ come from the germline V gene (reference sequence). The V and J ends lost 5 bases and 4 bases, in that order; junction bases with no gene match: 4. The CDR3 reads CASSLTGINEKLFF. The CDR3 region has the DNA TGTGCCAGCAGCCTGACAGGGATTAATGAAAAACTGTTTTTT.

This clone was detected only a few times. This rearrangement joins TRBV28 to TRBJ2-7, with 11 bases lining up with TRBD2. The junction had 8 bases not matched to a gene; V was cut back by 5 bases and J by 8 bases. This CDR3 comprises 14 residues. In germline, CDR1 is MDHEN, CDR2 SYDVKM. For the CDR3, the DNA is TGTGCCAGCAGTATTAGCGGGAGGGCCGCCAAGCAGTACTTC. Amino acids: CASSISGRAAKQYF.

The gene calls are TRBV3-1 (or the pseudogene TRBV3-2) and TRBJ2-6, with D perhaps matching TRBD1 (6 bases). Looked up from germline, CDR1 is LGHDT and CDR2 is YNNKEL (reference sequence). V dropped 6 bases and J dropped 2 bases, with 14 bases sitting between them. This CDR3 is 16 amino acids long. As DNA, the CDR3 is TGTGCCAGCAGTCTCTACACAGGGACTGGGGCCAACGTCCTGACTTTC. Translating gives CASSLYTGTGANVLTF.

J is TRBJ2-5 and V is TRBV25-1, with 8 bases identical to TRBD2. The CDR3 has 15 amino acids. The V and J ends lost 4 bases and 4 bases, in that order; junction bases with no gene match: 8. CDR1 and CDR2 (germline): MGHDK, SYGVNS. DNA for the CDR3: TGTGCCAGCAGTGCCCCCGGGGGGGGCCTAGAGACCCAGTACTTC. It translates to CASSAPGGGLETQYF. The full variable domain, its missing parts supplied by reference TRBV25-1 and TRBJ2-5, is EADIYQTPRYLVIGTGKKITLECSQTMGHDKMYWYQQDPGMELHLIHYSYGVNSTEKGDLSSESTVSRIRTEHFPLTLESARPSHTSQYLCASSAPGGGLETQYFGPGTRLLVL.

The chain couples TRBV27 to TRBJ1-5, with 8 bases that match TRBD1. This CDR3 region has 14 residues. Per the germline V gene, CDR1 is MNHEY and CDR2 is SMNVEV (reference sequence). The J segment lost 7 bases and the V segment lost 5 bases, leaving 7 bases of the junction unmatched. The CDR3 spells CASSNGQGIQPQHF. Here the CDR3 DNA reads TGTGCCAGCAGTAACGGACAGGGCATACAGCCCCAGCATTTT.

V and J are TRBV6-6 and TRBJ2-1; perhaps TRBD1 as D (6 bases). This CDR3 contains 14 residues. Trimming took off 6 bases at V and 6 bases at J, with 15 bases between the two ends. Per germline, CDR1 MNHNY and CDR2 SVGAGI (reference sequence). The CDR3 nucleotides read TGTGCCAGCAGGCCCATACAGGGAATCAATGAGCAGTTCTTC. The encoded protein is CASRPIQGINEQFF.

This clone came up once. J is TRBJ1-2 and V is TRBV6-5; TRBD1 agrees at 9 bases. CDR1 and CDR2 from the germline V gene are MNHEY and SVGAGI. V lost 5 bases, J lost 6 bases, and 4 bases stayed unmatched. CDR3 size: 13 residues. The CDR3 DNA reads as TGTGCCAGCAGTCCCCGGGACAGGGATGGCTACACCTTC. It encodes CASSPRDRDGYTF.

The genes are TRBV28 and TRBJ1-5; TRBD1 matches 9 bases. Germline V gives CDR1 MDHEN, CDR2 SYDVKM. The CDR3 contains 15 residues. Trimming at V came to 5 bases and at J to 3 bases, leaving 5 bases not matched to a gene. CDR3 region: CASSRLQGANQPQHF. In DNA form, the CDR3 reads TGTGCCAGCAGTCGCTTACAGGGGGCCAATCAGCCCCAGCATTTT.

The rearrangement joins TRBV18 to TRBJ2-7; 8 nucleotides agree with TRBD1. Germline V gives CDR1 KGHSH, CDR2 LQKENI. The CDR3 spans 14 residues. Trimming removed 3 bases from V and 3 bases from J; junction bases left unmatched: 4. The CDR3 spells CASSPGQEHYEQYF. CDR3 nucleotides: TGTGCCAGCTCACCGGGACAGGAACACTACGAGCAGTACTTC.

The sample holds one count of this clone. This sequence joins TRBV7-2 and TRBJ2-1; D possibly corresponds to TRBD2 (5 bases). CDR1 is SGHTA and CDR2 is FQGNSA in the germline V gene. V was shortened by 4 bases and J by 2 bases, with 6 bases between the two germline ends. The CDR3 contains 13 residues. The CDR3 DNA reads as TGTGCCAGCAGCTCCGGGGCCTACAATGAGCAGTTCTTC. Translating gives CASSSGAYNEQFF.

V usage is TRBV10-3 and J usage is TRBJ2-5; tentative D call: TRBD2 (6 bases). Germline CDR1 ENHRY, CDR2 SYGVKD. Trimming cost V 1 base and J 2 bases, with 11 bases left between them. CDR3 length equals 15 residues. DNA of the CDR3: TGTGCCATCAGTGAGTTTCTTGCGGGACAAGAGACCCAGTACTTC. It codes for CAISEFLAGQETQYF.

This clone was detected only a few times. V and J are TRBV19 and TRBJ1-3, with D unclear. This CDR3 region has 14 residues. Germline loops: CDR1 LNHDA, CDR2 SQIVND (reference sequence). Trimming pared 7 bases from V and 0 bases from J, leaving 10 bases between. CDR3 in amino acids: CASMKEGSGNTIYF. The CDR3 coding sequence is TGTGCCAGTATGAAGGAGGGCTCTGGAAACACCATATATTTT.

CDR3 amino acids: CASSITGGEQYF. CDR3 nucleotides: TGTGCCAGCAGTATCACAGGGGGCGAGCAGTACTTC. The chain has TRBV6-2 or TRBV6-3 and TRBJ2-7; 8 bases match TRBD1. This CDR3 is 12 amino acids long. V was pared by 5 bases and J by 6 bases, with 3 bases of the junction left unmatched. CDR1 and CDR2 from the germline V gene are MNHEY and SVGEGT.